Sequencing of this T cell receptor beta chain was carried out in a study of T-cell reconstitution after alpha-beta-depleted transplantation in children (TCRdb year 2016). For context, the study as a whole: Using TCR repertoire profiling, the study followed T-cell immune reconstitution in a quantitative way in children after TCRalphabeta/CD19-depleted allogeneic hematopoietic cell transplantation. Overall study results and their limits: In some patients, high TCRbeta diversity at day 60 was attributed to recipient T cells and intrathymic progenitors that had survived conditioning. Over the following months the frequencies of hyperexpanded clones went down, and after one year T-cell counts and TCRbeta diversity were mostly credited to newly produced T cells. The apparently early alphabetaT-cell count recovery about two months after transplant was reportedly dependent on only several hundred rapidly expanded clones derived from non-depleted graft cells.

The table lists this clonotype with many counts. It lacks a known antigen. No clone much larger than this one lies a single base away; base qualities are absent. Looking up the germline V gene yields CDR1 LGHNA and CDR2 YSLEER. Its CDR3 holds 14 amino acids, cysteine through phenylalanine. The entry retains the CDR3 DNA only, 42 bases that are in frame from base 1. V lost 2 bases and J lost 9 bases; the stretch between them is 11 bases long. The library relied on PCR. This sample was sequenced with an Illumina HiSeq 2500. TCR library preparation used molecular barcoding, with unique molecular identifiers applied to normalize quantification of the TCRbeta repertoire. The public reads were reanalyzed by TCRdb: fastp trimming at Q25, MiXCR alignment, in-frame beta chains only. Here each entry gathers all rows of one CDR3 protein and keeps the most common genes and DNA. In all, the sample holds 480,000 or so distinct CDR3 sequences, and 10% to 13% of those were seen once. The leading ten clones occupy around 2% of the sample.

Per the publication, the treatment or condition label means: allogeneic hematopoietic cell transplantation with graft depleted of TCRalphabeta T cells and CD19 B cells. TCRalphabeta/CD19-depleted allogeneic hematopoietic cell grafts were given to the transplant recipients, all of whom were children. The origin of this receptor is a child aged 2-15 years with inherited bone marrow failure, due to receive a stem cell transplant. Recombination connected TRBV4-3 to TRBJ1-6; possibly the D gene is TRBD1, per 5 matching bases. This sample comprised PBMCs, obtained before TCRalphabeta/CD19-depleted stem cell transplant. The CDR3 here reads CASSQQGEGSPLHF. The nucleotide sequence reads TGCGCCAGCAGCCAACAAGGGGAGGGTTCACCCCTCCACTTT.